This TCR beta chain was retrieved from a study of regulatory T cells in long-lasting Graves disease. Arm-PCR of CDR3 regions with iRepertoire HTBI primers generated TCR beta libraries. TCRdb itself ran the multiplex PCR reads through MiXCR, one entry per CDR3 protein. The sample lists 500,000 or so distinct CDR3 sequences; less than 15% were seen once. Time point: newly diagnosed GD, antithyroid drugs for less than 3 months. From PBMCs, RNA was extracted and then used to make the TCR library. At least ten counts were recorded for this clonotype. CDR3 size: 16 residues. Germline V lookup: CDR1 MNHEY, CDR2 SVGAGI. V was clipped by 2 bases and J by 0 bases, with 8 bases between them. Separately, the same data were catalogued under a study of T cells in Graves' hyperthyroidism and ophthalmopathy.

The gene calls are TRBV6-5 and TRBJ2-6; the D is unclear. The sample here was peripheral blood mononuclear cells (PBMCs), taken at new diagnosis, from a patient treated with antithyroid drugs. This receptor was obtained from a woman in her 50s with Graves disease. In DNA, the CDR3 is TGTGCCAGCAGTTACCAGACTGGCTCTGGGGCCAACGTCCTGACTTTC. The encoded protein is CASSYQTGSGANVLTF.